Listed below are T cell receptor beta chains from one sample, sequenced in a study of shared clonotypes between healthy human individuals. Produced via immunoSEQ multiplex PCR; TCRdb's table is partial and in-frame only. Of roughly 530,000 clones in the sample, about 96% were seen once. Sequencing used naive CD4+ T cells sorted from blood. The receptors come from a woman aged 30 to 39 in good health. The CDR3 runs from the conserved cysteine through the conserved F or W. Clone size is given for some rows only: seen once, a few or many times, or a class if the clone is expanded.

V gene,clone size,CDR3 protein
TRBV15,-,CATSRDLGQAGQYF
TRBV7-8,once,CASTLLPSTNEKLFF
TRBV6-5,-,CASSYSRTGGGYTF
TRBV14,-,CASSQAGDNEQFF
TRBV10-1,-,CASSAGAFGQPQHF
TRBV15,-,CATSGRQGNTEAFF
TRBV9,-,CASSPWGIKPFF
TRBV30,-,CAWSAMVSGELFF
TRBV9,-,CATGLTPGANVLTF
TRBV7-6,-,CASSLVSDSSYEQYF
TRBV6-1,-,CASSPNYEQYF
TRBV18,-,CASSGGTSDQPQHF
TRBV6-6,-,CASSADRYEQYF
TRBV5-4,-,CASAIILAEPYEQYF
TRBV11-1,-,CASRGLAGTGELFF
TRBV28,-,CASSFGSGVAYEQYF
TRBV5-4,-,CASSVRRSTSTDTQYF
TRBV30,-,CAWASGSAPQETQYF
TRBV2,-,CASNDIGGGDTEAFF
TRBV21-1,-,CASSPRGEKTQYF
TRBV2,-,CASSEAGGGLMNTEAFF
TRBV6-1,-,CASSELDRSNYGYTF
TRBV6-5,-,CASSYSGGASYEQYF
TRBV6-5,-,CASSLPGSNQYF
TRBV6-6,-,CASSYSGRGNEQFF
TRBV7-2,-,CASSLSRIAEPYNEQFF
TRBV28,-,CASRKTSGSLHEQYF
TRBV6-4,-,CASSDSGSVGESYTF
TRBV10-1,-,CASSESHRGTSYTEAFF
TRBV28,-,CASTYSSNYGYTF
TRBV29-1,-,CSGDGPSSYNEQFF
TRBV29-1,-,CSVGGRTSTNTGELFF
TRBV5-1,-,CASSIPGTGNTGELFF
TRBV18,-,CASSGSGLARRLEYEQYF
TRBV6-5,-,CASSYYTGLAYEQYF
TRBV6-1,-,CASTWGGQPQHF
TRBV29-1,once,CSVPRGSHNSRSNQPQHF
TRBV18,-,CASSPPGQTQYF
TRBV18,-,CASSPTAGGGVGDTEAFF
TRBV7-2,-,CASRYFPNSYEQYF
TRBV5-1,-,CASSLPTSNYEQYF